The subject of this entry is one TCR beta chain. As processed by the authors: Amplifying reference gene primers gave estimates of nucleated cell counts. Profiled with immunoSEQ multiplex PCR; TCRdb holds only in-frame clones, not every one. D and trimming come from the DNA, and the V and J calls and clone size come from that table. This sample yields about 130,000 clones, of which 70% to 75% are seen a single time; roughly 5.5% belongs to the top ten. The data stem from a study of blood T cell repertoires in COVID-19. Study background: PBMCs, B-cell-depleted T cells, or T cells provided the cDNA or gDNA that made up the material.

The CDR3 spans 14 residues. Germline V gene data show CDR1 as MDHEN and CDR2 as SYDVKM. V gave up 3 bases and J gave up 6 bases; unmatched junction bases: 2. The sequence was collected from a man aged 55 to 70 with acute or convalescent COVID-19. Sequenced: peripheral blood. The chain employs TRBV28 and TRBJ1-5, with 10 nucleotides matching TRBD1. DNA for the CDR3: TGTGCCAGCAGTTTGACAGGGGGCGGTCAGCCCCAGCATTTT. Protein product: CASSLTGGGQPQHF.